This T cell receptor (beta chain) came from a study of blood T cell repertoires in COVID-19. Study in general: Sites in the United States, Italy and Spain provided acute and convalescent COVID-19 samples. PBMCs, B-cell-depleted T cells, or T cells provided the cDNA or gDNA that made up the material.

V gave up 6 bases and J gave up 3 bases, with 6 bases separating them. CDR1 is LNHDA and CDR2 is SQIVND in the germline V gene (reference sequence). The CDR3 length is 12 residues. Original handling: How many nucleated cells were present was estimated from reference gene primer amplification. Sequencing used immunoSEQ multiplex PCR; TCRdb keeps in-frame clones, though not all of them. Clonal size and the V and J genes are those of that table, whereas D and trimming came from the DNA. The data show tens of thousands of clones, about nine tenths seen once. The chain has TRBV19 and TRBJ1-5; no firm D call. Sequenced sample: peripheral blood. The sequence was collected from a male donor with acute or convalescent COVID-19. DNA for the CDR3: TGTGCCAGTAGGGCCCCCAATCAGCCCCAGCATTTT. This sequence encodes CASRAPNQPQHF.